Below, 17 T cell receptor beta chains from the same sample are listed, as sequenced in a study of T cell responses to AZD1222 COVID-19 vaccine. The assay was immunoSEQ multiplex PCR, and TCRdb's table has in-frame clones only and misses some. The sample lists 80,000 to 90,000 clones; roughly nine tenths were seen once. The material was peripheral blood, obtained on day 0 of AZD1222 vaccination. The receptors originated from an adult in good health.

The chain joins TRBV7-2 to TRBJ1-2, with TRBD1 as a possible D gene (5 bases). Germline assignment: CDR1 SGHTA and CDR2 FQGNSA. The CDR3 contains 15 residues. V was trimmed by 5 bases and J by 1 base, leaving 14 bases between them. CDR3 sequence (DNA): TGTGCCAGCAGCCCCGGGGGGACTGTTAACTATGGCTACACCTTC. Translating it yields CASSPGGTVNYGYTF.

CDR3 in amino acids: CASSSGTRDEQFF. CDR3 coding DNA: TGTGCCAGCAGTTCCGGGACTAGGGATGAGCAGTTCTTC. The J gene is TRBJ2-1, the V gene TRBV27; 8 positions agree with TRBD2. Per germline, CDR1 MNHEY and CDR2 SMNVEV (reference sequence). The CDR3 runs 13 residues. Germline trimming cut 4 bases from V and 8 bases from J; bases unmatched to any gene: 4.

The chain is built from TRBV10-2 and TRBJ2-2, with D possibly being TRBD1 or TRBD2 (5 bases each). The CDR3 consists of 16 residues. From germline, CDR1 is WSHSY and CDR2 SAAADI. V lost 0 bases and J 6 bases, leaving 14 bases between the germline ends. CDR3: CASSESGGKGAGELFF. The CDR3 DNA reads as TGCGCCAGCAGTGAGTCTGGGGGTAAGGGTGCCGGGGAGCTGTTTTTT.

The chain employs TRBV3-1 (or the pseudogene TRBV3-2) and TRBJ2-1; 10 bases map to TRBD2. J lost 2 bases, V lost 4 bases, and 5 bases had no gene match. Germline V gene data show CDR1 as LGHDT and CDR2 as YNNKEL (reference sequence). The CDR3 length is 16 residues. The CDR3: CASSRGTSAPYNEQFF. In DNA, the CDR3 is TGTGCCAGCAGCCGCGGGACTAGCGCGCCCTACAATGAGCAGTTCTTC.

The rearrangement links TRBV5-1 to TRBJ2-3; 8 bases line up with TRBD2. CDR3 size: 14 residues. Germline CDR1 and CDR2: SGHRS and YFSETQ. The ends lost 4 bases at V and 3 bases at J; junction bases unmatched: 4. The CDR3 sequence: CASSPGLETDTQYF. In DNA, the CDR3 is TGCGCCAGCAGCCCGGGACTAGAGACAGATACGCAGTATTTT.

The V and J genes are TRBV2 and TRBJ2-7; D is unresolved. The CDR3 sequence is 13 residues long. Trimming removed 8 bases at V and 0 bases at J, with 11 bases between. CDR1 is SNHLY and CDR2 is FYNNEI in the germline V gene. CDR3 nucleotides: TGTGCCAGCTCCGCTTGGGCCTCCTACGAGCAGTACTTC. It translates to CASSAWASYEQYF. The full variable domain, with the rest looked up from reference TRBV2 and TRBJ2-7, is EPEVTQTPSHQVTQMGQEVILRCVPISNHLYFYWYRQILGQKVEFLVSFYNNEISEKSEIFDDQFSVERPDGSNFTLKIRSTKLEDSAMYFCASSAWASYEQYFGPGTRLTVT.

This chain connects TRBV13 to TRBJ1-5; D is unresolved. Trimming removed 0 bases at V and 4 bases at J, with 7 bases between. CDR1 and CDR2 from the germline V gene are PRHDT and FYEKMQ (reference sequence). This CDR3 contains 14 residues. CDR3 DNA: TGTGCCAGCAGCTTAGGTCTGACTAATCAGCCCCAGCATTTT. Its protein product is CASSLGLTNQPQHF.

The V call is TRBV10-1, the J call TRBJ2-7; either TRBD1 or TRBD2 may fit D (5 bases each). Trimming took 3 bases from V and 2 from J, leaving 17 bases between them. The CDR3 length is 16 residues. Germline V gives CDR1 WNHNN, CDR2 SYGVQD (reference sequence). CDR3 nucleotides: TGCGCCAGCAGTGAAGGGGACCGCTTTTTGCCCTACGAGCAGTACTTC. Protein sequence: CASSEGDRFLPYEQYF.

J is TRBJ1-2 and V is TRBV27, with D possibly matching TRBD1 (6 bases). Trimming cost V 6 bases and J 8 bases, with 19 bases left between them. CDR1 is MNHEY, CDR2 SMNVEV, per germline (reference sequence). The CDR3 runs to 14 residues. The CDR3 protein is CASRPQGRSQGYTF. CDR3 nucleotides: TGTGCCAGCAGGCCACAGGGAAGGTCTCAAGGCTACACCTTC.

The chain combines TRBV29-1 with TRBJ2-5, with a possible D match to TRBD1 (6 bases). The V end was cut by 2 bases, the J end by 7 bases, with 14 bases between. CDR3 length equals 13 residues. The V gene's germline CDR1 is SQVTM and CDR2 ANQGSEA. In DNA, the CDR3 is TGCAGCGTTGAACGGACAGCACGCGGGACCCAGTACTTC. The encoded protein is CSVERTARGTQYF.

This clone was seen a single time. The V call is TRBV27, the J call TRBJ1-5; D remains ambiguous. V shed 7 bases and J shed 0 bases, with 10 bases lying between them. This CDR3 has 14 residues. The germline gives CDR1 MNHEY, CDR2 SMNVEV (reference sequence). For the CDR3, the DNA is TGTGCCAGCACAGCCGCCTATAGCAATCAGCCCCAGCATTTT. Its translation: CASTAAYSNQPQHF.

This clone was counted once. The CDR3 loop is CASSLWAGGGTGELFF. CDR3 DNA: TGTGCCAGCAGTTTATGGGCAGGGGGAGGCACCGGGGAGCTGTTTTTT. The chain combines TRBV27 with TRBJ2-2; D possibly corresponds to TRBD1 (7 bases). Germline values: CDR1 MNHEY, CDR2 SMNVEV (reference sequence). Trimming stripped 1 base from V and 4 bases from J, with 13 bases between. The CDR3 consists of 16 residues.

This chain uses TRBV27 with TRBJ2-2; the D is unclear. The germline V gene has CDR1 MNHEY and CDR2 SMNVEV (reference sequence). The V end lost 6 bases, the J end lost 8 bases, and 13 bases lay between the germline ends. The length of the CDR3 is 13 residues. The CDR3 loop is CASSPTYLGELFF. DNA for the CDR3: TGTGCCAGCAGCCCTACCTACTTGGGGGAGCTGTTTTTT.

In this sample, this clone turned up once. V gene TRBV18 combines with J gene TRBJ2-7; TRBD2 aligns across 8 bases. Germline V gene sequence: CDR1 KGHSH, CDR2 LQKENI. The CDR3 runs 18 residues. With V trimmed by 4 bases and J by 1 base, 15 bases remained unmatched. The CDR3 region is CASSLQGGPGTRSYEQYF. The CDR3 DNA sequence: TGTGCCAGCTCACTACAAGGGGGTCCGGGGACTAGATCCTACGAGCAGTACTTC.

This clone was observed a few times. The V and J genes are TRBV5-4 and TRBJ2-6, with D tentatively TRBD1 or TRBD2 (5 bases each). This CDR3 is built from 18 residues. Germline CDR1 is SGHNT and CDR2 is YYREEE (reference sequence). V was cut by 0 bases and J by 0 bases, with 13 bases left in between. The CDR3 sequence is CASSLADEGYSGANVLTF. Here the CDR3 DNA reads TGTGCCAGCAGCTTGGCGGATGAGGGGTACTCTGGGGCCAACGTCCTGACTTTC. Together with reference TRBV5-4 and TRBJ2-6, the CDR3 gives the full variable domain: ETGVTQSPTHLIKTRGQQVTLRCSSQSGHNTVSWYQQALGQGPQFIFQYYREEENGRGNFPPRFSGLQFPNYSSELNVNALELDDSALYLCASSLADEGYSGANVLTFGAGSRLTVL.

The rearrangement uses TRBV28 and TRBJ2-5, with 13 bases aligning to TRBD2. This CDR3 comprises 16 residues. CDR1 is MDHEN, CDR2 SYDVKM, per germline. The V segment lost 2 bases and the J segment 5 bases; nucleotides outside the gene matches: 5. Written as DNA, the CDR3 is TGTGCCAGCAGTTTAGGGACTAGCGGGATCGGGGAGACCCAGTACTTC. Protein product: CASSLGTSGIGETQYF.

For the CDR3, the DNA is TGCGCCAGCAGCCAAGAATATAGTACTAGCGGGAGCCATGAGCAGTTCTTC. The encoded protein is CASSQEYSTSGSHEQFF. The chain links TRBV4-1 to TRBJ2-1, with 11 bases matching TRBD2. CDR1 and CDR2 (germline): MGHRA, YSYEKL. Trimming took 0 bases from V and 8 from J; bases not matched to a gene: 9. The CDR3 contains 17 residues.